Below are 30 T cell receptor beta chains sequenced from a single sample in a study of CD8 T cells in ankylosing spondylitis. One entry per CDR3 protein, called by TCRdb with MiXCR from the 5' RACE reads. Of roughly 180,000 distinct CDR3 sequences listed, roughly 10% are singletons. Input material: blood, either unsorted or a sorted T cell fraction (not recorded which). The source of these receptors is a male donor with ankylosing spondylitis or in good health (not recorded which).

This clonotype occurred many times. V gene TRBV5-1 combines with J gene TRBJ2-3, with D maybe TRBD1 (5 bases). V was trimmed by 0 bases and J by 2 bases, leaving 7 bases between them. Germline CDR1 is SGHRS and CDR2 is YFSETQ. This CDR3 contains 14 residues. CDR3 in amino acids: CASSLEGNTDTQYF. The CDR3 DNA reads TGCGCCAGCAGCTTGGAGGGGAACACAGATACGCAGTATTTT. Filled out from reference TRBV5-1 and TRBJ2-3, the complete variable domain reads KAGVTQTPRYLIKTRGQQVTLSCSPISGHRSVSWYQQTPGQGLQFLFEYFSETQRNKGNFPGRFSGRQFSNSRSEMNVSTLELGDSALYLCASSLEGNTDTQYFGPGTRLTVL.

This clonotype was seen more than once but under ten times. The chain employs TRBV10-3 and TRBJ2-3, with D unresolved. There are 16 residues in the CDR3. CDR1 is ENHRY, CDR2 SYGVKD, per germline. With 0 bases removed from V and 2 bases from J, the gap between germline ends came to 12 bases. CDR3 DNA sequence: TGTGCCATCAGTGAGTCTGGCGAAGTTCACACAGATACGCAGTATTTT. Translating it yields CAISESGEVHTDTQYF.

Many counts were recorded for this clonotype. The chain is built from TRBV6-1 and TRBJ2-5; perhaps TRBD2 as D (6 bases). Trimming removed 5 bases at V and 2 bases at J, with 9 bases between. Germline loops: CDR1 MNHNS, CDR2 SASEGT. This CDR3 spans 13 amino acids. CDR3 DNA: TGTGCCAGCAGTCGGGGGAAACAAGAGACCCAGTACTTC. This codes for CASSRGKQETQYF.

This chain uses TRBV15 with TRBJ1-6; tentative D call: TRBD1 (6 bases). This CDR3 has 13 amino acids. Deletions cut 4 bases from V and 6 bases from J, with 7 bases between. CDR1 LNHNV and CDR2 YYDKDF come from the germline V gene (reference sequence). CDR3 in amino acids: CATSIRGNSPLHF. For the CDR3, the DNA is TGTGCCACCAGCATCAGGGGTAATTCACCCCTCCACTTT.

This clonotype was recorded many times. This chain joins TRBV4-1 and TRBJ2-4; 10 bases align to TRBD1. Trimming removed 1 base from V and 1 base from J; junction bases left unmatched: 4. CDR1 is MGHRA and CDR2 is YSYEKL in the germline V gene. The CDR3 length is 17 residues. CDR3 in amino acids: CASSQVPGQGAKNIQYF. The CDR3 DNA is TGCGCCAGCAGCCAAGTGCCGGGACAGGGGGCCAAAAACATTCAGTACTTC.

This clonotype appeared many times. DNA for the CDR3: TGTGCCAGCAGCTTCAGGGACGTGGGGACTGAAGCTTTCTTT. It codes for CASSFRDVGTEAFF. V and J are TRBV9 and TRBJ1-1; D perhaps matches TRBD1 (5 bases). The CDR3 length is 14 residues. CDR1 and CDR2 (germline): SGDLS, YYNGEE. V was clipped by 4 bases and J by 5 bases, with 15 bases between them.

The sample holds a few counts of this clonotype. V usage is TRBV7-9 and J usage is TRBJ2-5; tentative D call: TRBD2 (5 bases). Germline lookup yields CDR1 SEHNR and CDR2 FQNEAQ (reference sequence). The CDR3 spans 16 residues. V dropped 1 base and J dropped 6 bases, with 18 bases sitting between them. CDR3 nucleotides: TGTGCCAGCAGCTTAGTTGGGTCTAGCATCCCAAAGACCCAGTACTTC. Its translation is CASSLVGSSIPKTQYF. The full variable domain, with the rest looked up from reference TRBV7-9 and TRBJ2-5, is DTGVSQNPRHKITKRGQNVTFRCDPISEHNRLYWYRQTLGQGPEFLTYFQNEAQLEKSRLLSDRFSAERPKGSFSTLEIQRTEQGDSAMYLCASSLVGSSIPKTQYFGPGTRLLVL.

With regard to this clonotype: It may be a read error: a sequence one base away is much more abundant. The rearrangement uses TRBV4-1 and TRBJ1-2; D call uncertain. The CDR3 loop spans 13 amino acids. Trimming took off 3 bases at V and 3 bases at J, with 8 bases between the two ends. Germline-derived CDR1 and CDR2 are MGHRA and YSYEKL. CDR3 DNA: TGCGCCAGCAGCCATCCCGACGACTATGGCTACACCTTC. Translating gives CASSHPDDYGYTF.

This clonotype was counted ten times or more. The gene calls are TRBV27 and TRBJ1-1; D is unresolved. The CDR3 covers 14 residues. The germline CDR1 and CDR2 sequences are MNHEY and SMNVEV (reference sequence). The V gene lost 3 bases and the J gene lost 0 bases, with 8 bases spanning the gap. CDR3 sequence reads: CASSFLPLNTEAFF. For the CDR3, the DNA is TGTGCCAGCAGTTTTCTTCCCTTGAACACTGAAGCTTTCTTT.

Many counts were recorded for this clonotype. This chain links TRBV5-1 with TRBJ2-7; TRBD1 might be the D (6 bases). CDR3 length: 13 amino acids. Germline V CDR1 and CDR2: SGHRS, YFSETQ. Trimming stripped 0 bases from V and 2 bases from J, with 6 bases between. The CDR3 nucleotides read TGCGCCAGCAGCTTGGAGGGGGCCTACGAGCAGTACTTC. Translated, it gives CASSLEGAYEQYF.

This clonotype was seen ten or more times. The chain recombines TRBV20-1 with TRBJ1-2; D not resolved. V gave up 4 bases and J gave up 7 bases, with 10 bases separating them. This CDR3 has 11 residues. In germline, CDR1 is DFQATT, CDR2 SNEGSKA (reference sequence). The CDR3 region is CSAKPGSGYTF. The CDR3, as DNA: TGCAGTGCTAAACCGGGGTCTGGCTACACCTTC.

Remarks on this clonotype: A much larger clone sits a single nucleotide away, making a read error possible. J is TRBJ1-6 and V is TRBV27; TRBD1 matches at 7 bases. This CDR3 contains 16 residues. CDR1 is MNHEY and CDR2 is SMNVEV in the germline V gene (reference sequence). In nucleotides, the CDR3 is TGTGCCATCAGTTTGACAGGGTTCTCCTATAATTCACCCCTCCACTTT. The encoded protein is CAISLTGFSYNSPLHF.

The rearrangement joins TRBV7-8 to TRBJ2-2, with 11 bases matching TRBD1. This CDR3 comprises 16 residues. V was pared by 5 bases and J by 7 bases, with 9 bases of the junction left unmatched. From germline, CDR1 is SGHVS and CDR2 FQNEAQ. CDR3 residues: CASSQTGQGAVGELFF. The CDR3 DNA follows: TGTGCCAGCAGCCAGACAGGACAGGGGGCGGTCGGGGAGCTGTTTTTT.

The table lists this clonotype with many counts. The rearrangement uses TRBV29-1 and TRBJ2-1; a possible D gene is TRBD1 (7 bases). The V end was cut by 1 base, the J end by 10 bases, with 23 bases between. Germline-derived CDR1 and CDR2 are SQVTM and ANQGSEA. This CDR3 comprises 16 residues. The CDR3 sequence is CSVEVNPGGTEMEQFF. CDR3 coding DNA: TGCAGCGTTGAAGTTAATCCCGGCGGGACAGAAATGGAGCAGTTCTTC.

This clonotype was seen repeatedly, ten times or more. The genes are TRBV5-5 and TRBJ1-4; 7 bases fit TRBD1. This CDR3 has 15 amino acids. V lost 3 bases, J lost 5 bases, and 7 bases stayed unmatched. CDR1 SGHKS and CDR2 YYEKEE come from the germline V gene (reference sequence). CDR3 protein: CASSSLTGTNEKLFF. CDR3 in DNA: TGTGCCAGCAGCTCGTTGACAGGGACCAATGAAAAACTGTTTTTT.

A remark on this clonotype: A much larger clonotype is one base distant, so this may be a read error. The V call is TRBV7-6, the J call TRBJ2-5; D is unresolved. In germline, CDR1 is SGHVS, CDR2 FNYEAQ. This CDR3 contains 12 residues. Trimming stripped 5 bases from V and 5 bases from J, with 9 bases between. CDR3 residues: CASSRKGETQYF. CDR3 sequence (DNA): TGTGCCAGCAGCCGGAAAGGGGAGACCCAGTACTTC.

This clonotype occurred many times. The rearrangement links TRBV6-2 or TRBV6-3 to TRBJ2-7, with D uncertain. V was clipped by 2 bases and J by 3 bases, with 5 bases between them. Per germline, CDR1 MNHEY and CDR2 SVGEGT. This CDR3 spans 12 amino acids. The CDR3 is CASSYTSYEQYF. The CDR3 bases are TGTGCCAGCAGTTACACCAGCTACGAGCAGTACTTC.

J is TRBJ2-2 and V is TRBV6-1; maybe TRBD1 (6 bases). The CDR3 is 13 amino acids. Germline assignment: CDR1 MNHNS and CDR2 SASEGT. Between the trimmed V and J ends, which lost 3 bases and 6 bases, there was a span of 8 bases. CDR3 coding DNA: TGTGCCAGCAGTGACAGGGGAGCCGGGGAGCTGTTTTTT. Translation: CASSDRGAGELFF.

This clonotype was seen ten or more times. This chain connects TRBV29-1 to TRBJ1-2; D not certain. The V and J ends lost 0 bases and 7 bases respectively, with 15 bases between them. Germline V gene lookup returns CDR1 SQVTM and CDR2 ANQGSEA. CDR3 length: 14 residues. CDR3 sequence reads: CSVEEGASRGGYTF. In DNA, the CDR3 is TGCAGCGTTGAAGAGGGAGCATCGCGGGGTGGCTACACCTTC.

This chain links TRBV7-9 with TRBJ1-1, with 7 bases fitting TRBD1. Losses at the gene ends were 0 bases for V and 3 bases for J; bases not matched to a gene: 7. CDR3 length equals 16 residues. Looked up from germline, CDR1 is SEHNR and CDR2 is FQNEAQ (reference sequence). The CDR3 DNA follows: TGTGCCAGCAGCTTAGCAGACAGGGTCCTAGACACTGAAGCTTTCTTT. Encoded protein: CASSLADRVLDTEAFF. Supplemented by reference TRBV7-9 and TRBJ1-1, the full variable domain reads DTGVSQNPRHKITKRGQNVTFRCDPISEHNRLYWYRQTLGQGPEFLTYFQNEAQLEKSRLLSDRFSAERPKGSFSTLEIQRTEQGDSAMYLCASSLADRVLDTEAFFGQGTRLTVV.

In its sample, this clonotype was seen many times. The gene calls are TRBV3-1 and TRBJ2-1; D may be TRBD2 (6 bases). The CDR3 sequence is 14 residues long. Per germline, CDR1 LGHDT and CDR2 YNNKEL (reference sequence). With 1 base removed from V and 7 bases from J, the gap between germline ends came to 11 bases. The chain's CDR3 is CASSQANGRNEQFF. CDR3 in DNA: TGTGCCAGCAGCCAAGCGAATGGGAGGAATGAGCAGTTCTTC.

The V and J genes are TRBV18 and TRBJ2-7; TRBD1 matches at 8 bases. Trimming at V came to 6 bases and at J to 6 bases, leaving 4 bases not matched to a gene. CDR1 is KGHSH and CDR2 is LQKENI in the germline V gene. The CDR3 covers 12 residues. CDR3 region: CASSQGAGEQYF. The CDR3 bases are TGTGCCAGCTCTCAGGGGGCTGGCGAGCAGTACTTC. The whole variable domain, remainder taken from reference TRBV18 and TRBJ2-7, is NAGVMQNPRHLVRRRGQEARLRCSPMKGHSHVYWYRQLPEEGLKFMVYLQKENIIDESGMPKERFSAEFPKEGPSILRIQQVVRGDSAAYFCASSQGAGEQYFGPGTRLTVT.

This clonotype showed up many times. The rearrangement joins TRBV28 to TRBJ2-7; D unresolved. Germline CDR1 and CDR2: MDHEN and SYDVKM. The V end was cut by 8 bases, the J end by 6 bases, with 8 bases between. The CDR3 is 10 residues long. CDR3 protein: CASEDGEQYF. The DNA of the CDR3 is TGTGCCAGCGAGGATGGCGAGCAGTACTTC. Supplemented by reference TRBV28 and TRBJ2-7, the full variable domain reads DVKVTQSSRYLVKRTGEKVFLECVQDMDHENMFWYRQDPGLGLRLIYFSYDVKMKEKGDIPEGYSVSREKKERFSLILESASTNQTSMYLCASEDGEQYFGPGTRLTVT.

With respect to this clonotype: This may be a read error: a much more frequent sequence differs by one nucleotide. The genes are TRBV20-1 and TRBJ2-1; 10 nucleotides align to TRBD2. This CDR3 spans 15 amino acids. Looked up from germline, CDR1 is DFQATT and CDR2 is SNEGSKA (reference sequence). CDR3 coding DNA: TGCAGTGCTGACCAATCTAGCGGGAGAAACAATGAGCTGTTCTTC. This codes for CSADQSSGRNNELFF.

The V gene is TRBV6-1, the J gene TRBJ2-7; D gene unclear. CDR3 length: 12 residues. Germline assignment: CDR1 MNHNS and CDR2 SASEGT. The V gene lost 6 bases and the J gene lost 7 bases, with 13 bases spanning the gap. DNA of the CDR3: TGTGCCAGCAGGGTGAGACACGCGGAGCAGTACTTC. This sequence encodes CASRVRHAEQYF.

In its sample, this clonotype was seen a few times. At one boundary the junction diverges from the germline segment, which might be a read error. This rearrangement joins TRBV20-1 to TRBJ2-3, with 8 bases matching TRBD2. This CDR3 comprises 16 residues. The germline CDR1 and CDR2 sequences are DFQATT and SNEGSKA (reference sequence). Here the CDR3 DNA reads TGCTGTGCTAGAGATACCAGCGGGAGTGGGGGAGATACGCAGTATTTT. Translation: CCARDTSGSGGDTQYF.

The chain recombines TRBV7-6 with TRBJ1-2; D ambiguous. Germline CDR1 reads SGHVS; CDR2 reads FNYEAQ. The CDR3 loop spans 17 amino acids. The V gene lost 0 bases and the J gene lost 3 bases, with 17 bases spanning the gap. CDR3 DNA: TGTGCCAGCAGCTTAGCGTTGAGTGGGGAAGGGCACTATGGCTACACCTTC. Translating it yields CASSLALSGEGHYGYTF.

This clonotype showed up just a few times. V usage is TRBV7-2 and J usage is TRBJ2-7; 9 nucleotides agree with TRBD2. The CDR3 has 16 residues. V shed 1 base, J shed 3 bases, and the junction held 7 bases outside the gene matches. The germline gives CDR1 SGHTA, CDR2 FQGNSA. The CDR3 protein is CASSLGGSGGYYEQYF. The DNA of the CDR3 is TGTGCCAGCAGCTTAGGGGGTAGCGGGGGCTACTACGAGCAGTACTTC.

As for this clonotype: This may come from a read error, since a much larger clone is one base off. The chain recombines TRBV5-1 with TRBJ1-6; 7 bases are a match to TRBD1. CDR3 length: 14 residues. The trim removed 6 bases at V and 7 bases at J, leaving 7 bases unmatched. The germline gives CDR1 SGHRS, CDR2 YFSETQ. Here the CDR3 reads CASNFGQENSPLHF. CDR3 in DNA: TGCGCCAGCAACTTCGGACAGGAGAATTCACCCCTCCACTTT.

The V and J genes are TRBV7-6 and TRBJ1-1, with D uncertain. V was clipped by 8 bases and J by 6 bases, with 13 bases between them. The germline gives CDR1 SGHVS, CDR2 FNYEAQ. The CDR3 has 12 amino acids. The DNA of the CDR3 is TGTGCCAGCGGGTCTGGCGGGGCTGAAGCTTTCTTT. Translation gives CASGSGGAEAFF.